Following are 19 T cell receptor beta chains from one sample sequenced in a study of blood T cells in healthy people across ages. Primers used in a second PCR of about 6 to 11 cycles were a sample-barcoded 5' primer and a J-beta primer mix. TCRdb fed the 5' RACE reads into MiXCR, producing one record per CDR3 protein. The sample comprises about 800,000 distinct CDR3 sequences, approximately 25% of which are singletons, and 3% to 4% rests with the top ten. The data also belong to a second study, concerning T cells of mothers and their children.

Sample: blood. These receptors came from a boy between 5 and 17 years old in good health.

Here the CDR3 DNA reads TGCGCCAGCGGGAAGTGGCGAAACTCACCCCTCCACTTT. It is translated as CASGKWRNSPLHF. This rearrangement joins TRBV4-3 to TRBJ1-6, with D unresolved. The CDR3 contains 13 residues. Germline V gene sequence: CDR1 LGHNA, CDR2 YSLEER. V was cut by 8 bases and J by 10 bases, with 15 bases left in between.

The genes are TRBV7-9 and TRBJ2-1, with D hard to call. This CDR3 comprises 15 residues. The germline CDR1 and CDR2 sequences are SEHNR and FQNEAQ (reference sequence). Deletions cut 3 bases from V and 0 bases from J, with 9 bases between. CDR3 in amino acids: CASSFAVRSYNEQFF. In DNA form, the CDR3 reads TGTGCCAGCAGCTTCGCAGTGCGCTCCTACAATGAGCAGTTCTTC.

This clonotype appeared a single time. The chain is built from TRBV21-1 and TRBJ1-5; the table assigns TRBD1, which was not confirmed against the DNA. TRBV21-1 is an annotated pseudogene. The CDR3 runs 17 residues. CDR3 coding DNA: TGTGCCAGCGGCAAAGGGGACAGGGAGTTAGGCAATCAGCCCCAGCATTTT. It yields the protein CASGKGDRELGNQPQHF.

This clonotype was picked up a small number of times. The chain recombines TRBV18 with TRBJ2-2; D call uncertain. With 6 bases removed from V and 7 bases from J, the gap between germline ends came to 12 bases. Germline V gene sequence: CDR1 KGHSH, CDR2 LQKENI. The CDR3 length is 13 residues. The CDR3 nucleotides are TGTGCCAGCTCCTCCGCGTCCGGCGGGGAGCTGTTTTTT. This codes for CASSSASGGELFF. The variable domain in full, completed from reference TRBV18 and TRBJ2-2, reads NAGVMQNPRHLVRRRGQEARLRCSPMKGHSHVYWYRQLPEEGLKFMVYLQKENIIDESGMPKERFSAEFPKEGPSILRIQQVVRGDSAAYFCASSSASGGELFFGEGSRLTVL.

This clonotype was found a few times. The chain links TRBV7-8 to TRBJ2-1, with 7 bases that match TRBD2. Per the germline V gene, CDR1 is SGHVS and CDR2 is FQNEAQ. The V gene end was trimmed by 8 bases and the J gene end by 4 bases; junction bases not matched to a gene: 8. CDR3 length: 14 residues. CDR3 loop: CASAGRGLYNEQFF. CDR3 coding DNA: TGTGCCAGCGCTGGGAGGGGCCTGTACAATGAGCAGTTCTTC.

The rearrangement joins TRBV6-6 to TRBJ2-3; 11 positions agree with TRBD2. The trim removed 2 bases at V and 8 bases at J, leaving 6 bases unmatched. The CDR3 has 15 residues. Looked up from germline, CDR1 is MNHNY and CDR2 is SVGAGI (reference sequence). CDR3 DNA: TGTGCCAGCAGTTACGGACTAGCGGGCCCCGGTACGCAGTATTTT. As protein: CASSYGLAGPGTQYF.

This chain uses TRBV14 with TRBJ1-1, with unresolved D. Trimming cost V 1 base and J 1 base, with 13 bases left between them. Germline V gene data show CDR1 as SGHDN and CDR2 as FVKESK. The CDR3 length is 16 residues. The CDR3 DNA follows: TGTGCCAGCAGCCAAGTCGGGCAACATCAGAACACTGAAGCTTTCTTT. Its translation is CASSQVGQHQNTEAFF. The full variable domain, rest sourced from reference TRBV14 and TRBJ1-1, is EAGVTQFPSHSVIEKGQTVTLRCDPISGHDNLYWYRRVMGKEIKFLLHFVKESKQDESGMPNNRFLAERTGGTYSTLKVQPAELEDSGVYFCASSQVGQHQNTEAFFGQGTRLTVV.

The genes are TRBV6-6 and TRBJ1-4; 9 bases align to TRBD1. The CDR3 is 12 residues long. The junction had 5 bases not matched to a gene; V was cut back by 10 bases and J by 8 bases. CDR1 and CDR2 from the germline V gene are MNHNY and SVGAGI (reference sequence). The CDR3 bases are TGTGCCACCCAGACAGGGGGGGAAAAACTGTTTTTT. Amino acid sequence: CATQTGGEKLFF.

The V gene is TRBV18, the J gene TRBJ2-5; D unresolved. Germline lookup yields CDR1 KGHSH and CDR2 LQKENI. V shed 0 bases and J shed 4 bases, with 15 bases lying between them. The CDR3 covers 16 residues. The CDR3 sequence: CASSPPVSPWAETQYF. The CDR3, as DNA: TGTGCCAGCTCACCACCGGTATCTCCTTGGGCAGAGACCCAGTACTTC.

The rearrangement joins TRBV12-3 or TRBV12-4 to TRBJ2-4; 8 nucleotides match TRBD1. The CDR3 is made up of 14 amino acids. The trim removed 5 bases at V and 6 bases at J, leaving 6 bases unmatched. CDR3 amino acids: CASSGQGGRNIQYF. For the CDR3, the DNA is TGTGCCAGCAGTGGACAGGGCGGTAGAAACATTCAGTACTTC.

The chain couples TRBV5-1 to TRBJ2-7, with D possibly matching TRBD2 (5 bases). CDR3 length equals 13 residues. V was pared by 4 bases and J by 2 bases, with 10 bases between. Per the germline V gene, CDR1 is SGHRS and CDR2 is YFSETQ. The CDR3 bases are TGCGCCAGCAGCGTGGACTTAGCCTACGAGCAGTACTTC. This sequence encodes CASSVDLAYEQYF.

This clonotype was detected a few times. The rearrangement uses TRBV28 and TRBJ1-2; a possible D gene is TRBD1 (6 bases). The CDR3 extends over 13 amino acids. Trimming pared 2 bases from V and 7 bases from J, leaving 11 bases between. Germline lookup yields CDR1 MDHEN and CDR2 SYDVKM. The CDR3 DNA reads TGTGCCAGCAGTTTAGCCGGGGGCTTTGGCTACACCTTC. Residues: CASSLAGGFGYTF.

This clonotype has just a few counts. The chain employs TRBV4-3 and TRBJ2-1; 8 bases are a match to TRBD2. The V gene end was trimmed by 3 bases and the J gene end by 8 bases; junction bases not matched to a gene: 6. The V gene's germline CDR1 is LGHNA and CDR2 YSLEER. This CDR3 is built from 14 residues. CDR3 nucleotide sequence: TGCGCCAGCAGCCAGGCCGGGACTAGGGATGAGCAGTTCTTC. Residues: CASSQAGTRDEQFF.

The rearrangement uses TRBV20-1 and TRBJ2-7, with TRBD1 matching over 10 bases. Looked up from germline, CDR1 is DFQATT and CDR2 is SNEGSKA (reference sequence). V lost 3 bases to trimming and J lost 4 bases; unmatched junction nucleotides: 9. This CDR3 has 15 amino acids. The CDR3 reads CSASRLRQGAYEQYF. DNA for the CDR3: TGCAGTGCTAGCCGGTTGAGACAGGGGGCTTACGAGCAGTACTTC.

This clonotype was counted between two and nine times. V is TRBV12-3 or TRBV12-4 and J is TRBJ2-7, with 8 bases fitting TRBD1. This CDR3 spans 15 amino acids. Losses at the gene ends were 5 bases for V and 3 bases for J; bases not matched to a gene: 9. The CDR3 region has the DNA TGTGCCAGCAGTCCCCAAGGACAGGGAATCTACGAGCAGTACTTC. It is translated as CASSPQGQGIYEQYF.

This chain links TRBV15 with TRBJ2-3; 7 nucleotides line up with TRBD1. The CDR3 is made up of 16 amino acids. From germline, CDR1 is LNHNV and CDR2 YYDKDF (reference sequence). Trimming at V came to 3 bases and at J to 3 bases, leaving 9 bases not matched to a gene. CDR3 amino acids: CATSRTGTEKTDTQYF. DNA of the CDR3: TGTGCCACCAGCAGGACCGGGACAGAAAAAACAGATACGCAGTATTTT.

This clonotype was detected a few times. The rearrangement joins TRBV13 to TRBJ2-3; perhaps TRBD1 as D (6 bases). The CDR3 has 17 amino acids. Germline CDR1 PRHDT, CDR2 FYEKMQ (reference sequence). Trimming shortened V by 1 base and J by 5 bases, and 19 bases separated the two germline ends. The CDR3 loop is CASSLAATGRWGDTQYF. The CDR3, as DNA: TGTGCCAGCAGCTTAGCGGCAACAGGGAGATGGGGAGATACGCAGTATTTT.

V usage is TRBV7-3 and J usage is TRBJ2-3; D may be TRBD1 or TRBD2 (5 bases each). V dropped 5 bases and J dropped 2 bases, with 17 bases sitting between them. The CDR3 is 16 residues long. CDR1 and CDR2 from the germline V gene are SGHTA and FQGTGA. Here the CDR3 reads CASSRGIAQTTDTQYF. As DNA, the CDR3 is TGTGCCAGCAGCAGGGGAATAGCGCAAACCACAGATACGCAGTATTTT. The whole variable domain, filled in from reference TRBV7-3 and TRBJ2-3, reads GAGVSQTPSNKVTEKGKYVELRCDPISGHTALYWYRQSLGQGPEFLIYFQGTGAADDSGLPNDRFFAVRPEGSVSTLKIQRTERGDSAVYLCASSRGIAQTTDTQYFGPGTRLTVL.

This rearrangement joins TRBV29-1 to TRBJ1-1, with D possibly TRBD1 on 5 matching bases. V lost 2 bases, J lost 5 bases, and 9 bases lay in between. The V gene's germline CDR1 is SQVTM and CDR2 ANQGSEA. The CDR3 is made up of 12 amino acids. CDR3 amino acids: CSVESGTTEAFF. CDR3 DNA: TGCAGCGTTGAATCAGGGACGACTGAAGCTTTCTTT.